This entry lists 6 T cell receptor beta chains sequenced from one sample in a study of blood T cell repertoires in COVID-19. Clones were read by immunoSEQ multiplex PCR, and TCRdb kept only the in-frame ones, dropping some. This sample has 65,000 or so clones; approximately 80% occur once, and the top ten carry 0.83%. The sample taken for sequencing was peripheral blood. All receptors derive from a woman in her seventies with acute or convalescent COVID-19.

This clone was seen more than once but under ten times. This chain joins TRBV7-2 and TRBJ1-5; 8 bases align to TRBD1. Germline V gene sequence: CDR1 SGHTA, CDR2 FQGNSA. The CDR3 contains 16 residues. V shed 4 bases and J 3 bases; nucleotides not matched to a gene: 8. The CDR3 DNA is TGTGCCAGCAGCTGGCTCCGGGACAGGCTCAATCAGCCCCAGCATTTT. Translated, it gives CASSWLRDRLNQPQHF.

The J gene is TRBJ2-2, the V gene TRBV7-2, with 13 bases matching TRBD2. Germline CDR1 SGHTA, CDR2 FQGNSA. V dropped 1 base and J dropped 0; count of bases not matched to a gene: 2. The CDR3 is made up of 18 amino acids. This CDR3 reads CASSLGLAGGTNTGELFF. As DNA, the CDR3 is TGTGCCAGCAGCTTAGGACTAGCGGGAGGCACGAACACCGGGGAGCTGTTTTTT.

Written as DNA, the CDR3 is TGTGCCACCAGACAGGGGGAACACACTGAAGCTTTCTTT. This translates into CATRQGEHTEAFF. The rearrangement uses TRBV24-1 and TRBJ1-1; TRBD1 matches 8 bases. Trimming at V came to 7 bases and at J to 3 bases, leaving 3 bases not matched to a gene. The CDR3 totals 13 residues. Germline V gene data show CDR1 as KGHDR and CDR2 as SFDVKD.

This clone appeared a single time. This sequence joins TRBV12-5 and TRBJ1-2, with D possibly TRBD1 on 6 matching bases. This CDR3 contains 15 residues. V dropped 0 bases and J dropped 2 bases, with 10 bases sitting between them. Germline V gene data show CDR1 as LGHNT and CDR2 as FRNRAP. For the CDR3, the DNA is TGTGCTAGTGGTTTGGTTGGACAGAGAAACTATGGCTACACCTTC. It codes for CASGLVGQRNYGYTF.

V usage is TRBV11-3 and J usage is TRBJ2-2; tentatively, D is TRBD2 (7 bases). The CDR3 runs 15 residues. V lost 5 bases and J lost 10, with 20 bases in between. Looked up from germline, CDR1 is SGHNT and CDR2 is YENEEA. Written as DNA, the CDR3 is TGTGCCAGCAGCGGAGGGGGGGGCCGACTCGAGGAGCTGTTTTTT. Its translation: CASSGGGGRLEELFF.

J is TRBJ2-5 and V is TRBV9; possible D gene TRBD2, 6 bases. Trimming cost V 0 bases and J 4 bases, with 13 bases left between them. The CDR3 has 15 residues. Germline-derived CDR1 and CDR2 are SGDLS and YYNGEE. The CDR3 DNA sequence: TGTGCCAGCAGCGTAGGGGCTGGAGGGATAGAGACCCAGTACTTC. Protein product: CASSVGAGGIETQYF.